Below are 10 T cell receptor beta chains sequenced from a single sample in a study of shared clonotypes between healthy human individuals. Produced via immunoSEQ multiplex PCR; TCRdb's table is partial and in-frame only. This sample carries around 2.3 million clones, around 95% of them seen once, and the ten largest clones take about 0.13%. The sample comprised naive CD4+ T cells sorted from blood. This sample's subset: CD45RA+ positively selected. The receptors stem from a man aged 18 to 35 in good health.

The V call is TRBV27, the J call TRBJ2-1; D tentatively reads TRBD1 or TRBD2 (5 bases each). V gave up 5 bases and J gave up 4 bases, with 15 bases separating them. There are 15 residues in the CDR3. Germline values: CDR1 MNHEY, CDR2 SMNVEV (reference sequence). CDR3 sequence reads: CASSPGDRRYNEQFF. The CDR3 nucleotides are TGTGCCAGCAGTCCTGGGGACCGCCGTTACAATGAGCAGTTCTTC.

The rearrangement joins TRBV7-2 to TRBJ1-5, with TRBD1 identical over 7 bases. This CDR3 has 16 residues. The V gene end was trimmed by 0 bases and the J gene end by 2 bases; junction bases not matched to a gene: 4. Germline lookup yields CDR1 SGHTA and CDR2 FQGNSA. This CDR3 reads CASSLARGTGNQPQHF. CDR3 DNA sequence: TGTGCCAGCAGCTTAGCTCGGGGGACAGGCAATCAGCCCCAGCATTTT. The full variable domain, with the rest looked up from reference TRBV7-2 and TRBJ1-5, is GAGVSQSPSNKVTEKGKDVELRCDPISGHTALYWYRQSLGQGLEFLIYFQGNSAPDKSGLPSDRFSAERTGGSVSTLTIQRTQQEDSAVYLCASSLARGTGNQPQHFGDGTRLSIL.

The chain joins TRBV29-1 to TRBJ2-5; the match to TRBD1 covers 9 bases. Trimming at V came to 6 bases and at J to 4 bases, leaving 6 bases not matched to a gene. CDR3 size: 13 residues. Looked up from germline, CDR1 is SQVTM and CDR2 is ANQGSEA. The CDR3 region is CSVAQGAGETQYF. For the CDR3, the DNA is TGCAGCGTCGCACAGGGGGCTGGAGAGACCCAGTACTTC. Using reference TRBV29-1 and TRBJ2-5 for the parts outside the CDR3, the full variable domain is SAVISQKPSRDICQRGTSLTIQCQVDSQVTMMFWYRQQPGQSLTLIATANQGSEATYESGFVIDKFPISRPNLTFSTLTVSNMSPEDSSIYLCSVAQGAGETQYFGPGTRLLVL.

The rearrangement joins TRBV7-9 to TRBJ2-7, with 12 bases aligning to TRBD1. The CDR3 is made up of 15 amino acids. The germline V gene encodes CDR1 SEHNR and CDR2 FQNEAQ (reference sequence). V was clipped by 4 bases and J by 5 bases; unmatched bases: 6. The DNA of the CDR3 is TGTGCCAGCAGCTCATGGGACAGGGGGCGCGACGAGCAGTACTTC. Residues: CASSSWDRGRDEQYF.

The chain couples TRBV2 to TRBJ2-1; perhaps TRBD1 as D (6 bases). V was clipped by 2 bases and J by 3 bases, with 14 bases between them. From germline, CDR1 is SNHLY and CDR2 FYNNEI. This CDR3 is 16 amino acids long. This CDR3 reads CASSELGQGIYNEQFF. In DNA, the CDR3 is TGTGCCAGCAGTGAATTGGGACAAGGTATCTACAATGAGCAGTTCTTC.

The chain is built from TRBV10-3 and TRBJ1-4; 8 bases map to TRBD1. Trimming removed 1 base from V and 2 bases from J; junction bases left unmatched: 0. CDR3 size: 15 residues. Germline V gene data show CDR1 as ENHRY and CDR2 as SYGVKD. In DNA, the CDR3 is TGTGCCATCAGTGAGTACAGGGGGACTAATGAAAAACTGTTTTTT. Residues: CAISEYRGTNEKLFF.

As concerns this clone: The sample holds other DNA sequences that translate to the same CDR3. The chain recombines TRBV19 with TRBJ1-5; no clear D. V lost 1 base to trimming and J lost 2 bases, with 6 bases between them. The germline V gene encodes CDR1 LNHDA and CDR2 SQIVND (reference sequence). The CDR3 contains 14 residues. The CDR3 sequence: CASSIVPGNQPQHF. The CDR3 DNA sequence: TGTGCCAGTAGTATAGTTCCGGGCAATCAGCCCCAGCATTTT.

The rearrangement uses TRBV9 and TRBJ2-5; D is perhaps TRBD2 (6 bases). The CDR3 length is 15 residues. CDR1 and CDR2 from the germline V gene are SGDLS and YYNGEE. Trimming removed 0 bases at V and 5 bases at J, with 14 bases between. This chain's CDR3 is CASSVGLAEGETQYF. CDR3 DNA: TGTGCCAGCAGCGTAGGTCTGGCGGAGGGGGAGACCCAGTACTTC. Supplemented by reference TRBV9 and TRBJ2-5, the full variable domain reads DSGVTQTPKHLITATGQRVTLRCSPRSGDLSVYWYQQSLDQGLQFLIQYYNGEERAKGNILERFSAQQFPDLHSELNLSSLELGDSALYFCASSVGLAEGETQYFGPGTRLLVL.

The chain carries TRBV5-1 and TRBJ1-4; D not certain. Between the trimmed V and J ends, which lost 4 bases and 8 bases, there was a span of 18 bases. Germline-derived CDR1 and CDR2 are SGHRS and YFSETQ. The CDR3 is made up of 15 amino acids. The CDR3 bases are TGCGCCAGCAGCCCTAGTGAAGGGTACGGGGAAAAACTGTTTTTT. As protein: CASSPSEGYGEKLFF.

This clone appeared a single time. The genes are TRBV7-2 and TRBJ2-7; 9 bases align to TRBD1. CDR3 size: 16 residues. Germline loops: CDR1 SGHTA, CDR2 FQGNSA. The ends lost 5 bases at V and 5 bases at J; junction bases unmatched: 13. The CDR3 region has the DNA TGTGCCAGCAGCCCCAACCCCGGGACAGGGATCAACGAGCAGTACTTC. Its translation is CASSPNPGTGINEQYF.